What follows are 23 T cell receptor beta chains derived from one specimen sequenced in a study of blood T cell repertoires in COVID-19. Using immunoSEQ multiplex PCR, the repertoire was profiled, and TCRdb retains in-frame clones only, with some absent. This sample has 66,000 or so clones, with about four fifths found just once. The sample comprised peripheral blood. The receptor set was obtained from a human donor in a cohort sampled during active COVID-19.

The table lists this clone with a few counts. The rearrangement joins TRBV5-1 to TRBJ1-2; the D is unclear. Between the trimmed V and J ends, which lost 1 base and 2 bases, there was a span of 9 bases. Germline assignment: CDR1 SGHRS and CDR2 YFSETQ. This CDR3 contains 14 residues. CDR3 protein: CASSLRTGNYGYTF. The CDR3 nucleotides are TGCGCCAGCAGCTTGCGTACGGGGAACTATGGCTACACCTTC.

There are a few counts of this clone. The same CDR3 can be traced to other DNA sequences in this sample. The V call is TRBV19, the J call TRBJ2-2; 7 nucleotides align to TRBD1. CDR3 length: 16 residues. The V and J ends lost 4 bases and 0 bases, in that order; junction bases with no gene match: 5. Germline V CDR1 and CDR2: LNHDA, SQIVND (reference sequence). The CDR3 loop reads CASSTLGTANTGELFF. In DNA form, the CDR3 reads TGTGCCAGTAGTACCCTAGGGACAGCGAACACCGGGGAGCTGTTTTTT. Together with reference TRBV19 and TRBJ2-2, the CDR3 gives the full variable domain: DGGITQSPKYLFRKEGQNVTLSCEQNLNHDAMYWYRQDPGQGLRLIYYSQIVNDFQKGDIAEGYSVSREKKESFPLTVTSAQKNPTAFYLCASSTLGTANTGELFFGEGSRLTVL.

The chain uses TRBV6-2 or TRBV6-3 and TRBJ2-5; D is ambiguous. The CDR3 extends over 12 amino acids. CDR1 is MNHEY, CDR2 SVGEGT, per germline. V lost 6 bases and J lost 6, with 11 bases in between. The CDR3 nucleotides are TGTGCCAGCAGCCCCGGGTCGAAGACCCAGTACTTC. It codes for CASSPGSKTQYF.

The chain employs TRBV20-1 and TRBJ2-7; D is ambiguous. The CDR3 has 12 residues. The V gene's germline CDR1 is DFQATT and CDR2 SNEGSKA (reference sequence). V dropped 3 bases and J dropped 0 bases, with 6 bases sitting between them. The CDR3 region is CSASHGSYEQYF. The CDR3 bases are TGCAGTGCTAGTCACGGCTCCTACGAGCAGTACTTC.

The table lists this clone with a few counts. The J gene is TRBJ2-7, the V gene TRBV21-1; the DNA was not used to check the table's D call, TRBD1. TRBV21-1 is a documented pseudogene. The CDR3 sequence is 15 residues long. The CDR3 sequence: CASTPSGTVFDEQYF. The CDR3 region has the DNA TGTGCCAGCACCCCGTCCGGGACAGTCTTCGACGAGCAGTACTTC.

This chain uses TRBV6-4 with TRBJ2-2, with TRBD2 matching 9 bases. The J segment lost 5 bases and the V segment lost 11 bases, leaving 18 bases of the junction unmatched. The CDR3 length is 17 residues. The germline CDR1 and CDR2 sequences are MRHNA and SNTAGT. The CDR3 sequence: CASSAAPLSGRTGELFF. DNA of the CDR3: TGTGCCTCATCAGCGGCCCCTCTTAGCGGGAGAACCGGGGAGCTGTTTTTT.

The rearrangement joins TRBV4-2 to TRBJ2-6; the D gene is possibly TRBD2 (5 bases). V lost 3 bases and J lost 1, with 10 bases in between. Germline assignment: CDR1 LGHNA and CDR2 YNFKEQ. There are 16 residues in the CDR3. In DNA form, the CDR3 reads TGTGCCAGCAGCCAGGGCGGGTTGTCTGGGGCCAACGTCCTGACTTTC. Protein: CASSQGGLSGANVLTF.

V usage is TRBV13 and J usage is TRBJ1-1; D uncertain. CDR1 and CDR2 (germline): PRHDT, FYEKMQ (reference sequence). This CDR3 comprises 15 residues. The V end lost 2 bases, the J end lost 1 base, and 11 bases lay between the germline ends. The CDR3 loop is CASSLPLPRNTEAFF. DNA of the CDR3: TGTGCCAGCAGCTTACCCCTACCAAGGAACACTGAAGCTTTCTTT.

V and J are TRBV2 and TRBJ1-2; D call uncertain. CDR3 length: 13 residues. Germline V CDR1 and CDR2: SNHLY, FYNNEI. The V end lost 6 bases, the J end lost 8 bases, and 16 bases lay between the germline ends. The CDR3 sequence: CASRGGQLQGYTF. In DNA form, the CDR3 reads TGTGCCAGCAGAGGAGGGCAGCTGCAAGGCTACACCTTC.

The rearrangement uses TRBV12-3 or TRBV12-4 and TRBJ1-1; D call uncertain. Trimming took 2 bases from V and 3 from J, leaving 7 bases between them. This CDR3 comprises 13 residues. CDR3 nucleotide sequence: TGTGCCAGCAGTTTAAAGGAGGACACTGAAGCTTTCTTT. This encodes CASSLKEDTEAFF.

The rearrangement joins TRBV2 to TRBJ2-4, with 7 positions matching TRBD2. Germline lookup yields CDR1 SNHLY and CDR2 FYNNEI. V dropped 6 bases and J dropped 2; count of bases not matched to a gene: 7. The CDR3 has 15 residues. The CDR3, as DNA: TGTGCCAGCAGCCCGGAGGGAGGGACCAAAAACATTCAGTACTTC. Its translation is CASSPEGGTKNIQYF. Using reference TRBV2 and TRBJ2-4 for the parts outside the CDR3, the full variable domain is EPEVTQTPSHQVTQMGQEVILRCVPISNHLYFYWYRQILGQKVEFLVSFYNNEISEKSEIFDDQFSVERPDGSNFTLKIRSTKLEDSAMYFCASSPEGGTKNIQYFGAGTRLSVL.

V gene TRBV7-9 combines with J gene TRBJ1-5, with 7 bases fitting TRBD1. Germline values: CDR1 SEHNR, CDR2 FQNEAQ (reference sequence). The CDR3 covers 13 residues. The V gene end was trimmed by 7 bases and the J gene end by 5 bases; junction bases not matched to a gene: 5. The CDR3 protein is CASNGQEDQPQHF. The CDR3 DNA is TGTGCCAGCAACGGACAGGAAGATCAGCCCCAGCATTTT.

To note about this clone: A much larger clone sits a single nucleotide away, making a read error possible. The chain joins TRBV6-5 to TRBJ2-7; D call uncertain. This CDR3 has 11 residues. The V end lost 4 bases, the J end lost 3 bases, and 4 bases lay between the germline ends. Per germline, CDR1 MNHEY and CDR2 SVGAGI. The CDR3 protein is CASSFGYEQYF. The CDR3 DNA sequence: TGTGCCAGCAGTTTCGGCTACGAGCAGTACTTC.

The genes are TRBV3-1 (or the pseudogene TRBV3-2) and TRBJ2-3; TRBD2 matches 8 bases. The germline V gene has CDR1 LGHDT and CDR2 YNNKEL (reference sequence). Unmatched junction bases numbered 5, after V lost 2 bases and J lost 1 base. The CDR3 is 16 amino acids. The CDR3 reads CASSQRGGKGTDTQYF. The CDR3 nucleotides are TGTGCCAGCAGCCAACGGGGGGGCAAGGGCACAGATACGCAGTATTTT.

This chain connects TRBV29-1 to TRBJ2-1; possibly TRBD2 for D (5 bases). The CDR3 runs 15 residues. V was shortened by 7 bases and J by 12 bases, with 28 bases between the two germline ends. In germline, CDR1 is SQVTM, CDR2 ANQGSEA. The CDR3 DNA follows: TGCAGCGCGACGGACCTGGGTGCGTTCCGGAGCGGGCAGTTCTTC. Amino acids: CSATDLGAFRSGQFF.

The J gene is TRBJ1-4, the V gene TRBV27, with a weak D call TRBD1 (6 bases). The V gene lost 3 bases and the J gene lost 8 bases, with 13 bases spanning the gap. CDR3 length: 14 amino acids. CDR1 and CDR2 from the germline V gene are MNHEY and SMNVEV (reference sequence). The CDR3 bases are TGTGCCAGCAGTTTGGGACACCTCTCCGAAAAACTGTTTTTT. This gives the protein CASSLGHLSEKLFF.

V gene TRBV4-3 combines with J gene TRBJ1-1; D is undetermined. The V gene lost 2 bases and the J gene lost 6 bases, with 16 bases spanning the gap. CDR1 is LGHNA and CDR2 is YSLEER in the germline V gene. The CDR3 has 15 residues. CDR3 bases: TGCGCCAGCAGCCAAAGCCCGACGGCGGCATCTGAAGCTTTCTTT. It is translated as CASSQSPTAASEAFF.

The rearrangement links TRBV19 to TRBJ1-3; D unresolved. Trimming removed 4 bases from V and 5 bases from J, with 15 bases in between. From germline, CDR1 is LNHDA and CDR2 SQIVND (reference sequence). This CDR3 is 15 amino acids long. CDR3 residues: CASSTWSKERNTIYF. DNA of the CDR3: TGTGCCAGTAGTACCTGGAGTAAGGAGCGAAACACCATATATTTT.

CDR3 nucleotides: TGTGCCAGCAGCCGCGAACTAGCGGGAGTAACGAATGAGCAGTTCTTC. The encoded protein is CASSRELAGVTNEQFF. This chain connects TRBV3-1 (or the pseudogene TRBV3-2) to TRBJ2-1, with 11 bases fitting TRBD2. The CDR3 spans 16 residues. Trimming at V came to 4 bases and at J to 7 bases, leaving 9 bases not matched to a gene. Germline CDR1 reads LGHDT; CDR2 reads YNNKEL (reference sequence).

The rearrangement links TRBV24-1 to TRBJ2-5; D is possibly TRBD1 (6 bases). The CDR3 loop spans 17 amino acids. Trimming shortened V by 2 bases and J by 7 bases, and 22 bases separated the two germline ends. Germline V gene lookup returns CDR1 KGHDR and CDR2 SFDVKD. CDR3 sequence (DNA): TGTGCCACCAGTGATTATCGCCCAGGGGTGACTTTGGGGACCCAGTACTTC. Residues: CATSDYRPGVTLGTQYF.

This rearrangement joins TRBV4-1 to TRBJ2-1; D is possibly TRBD2 (6 bases). The germline V gene has CDR1 MGHRA and CDR2 YSYEKL. The V and J ends lost 5 bases and 6 bases respectively, with 17 bases between them. This CDR3 contains 15 residues. CDR3 nucleotide sequence: TGCGCCAGCAGCTATCCCGGGACTCATGGCAATGAGCAGTTCTTC. Translation: CASSYPGTHGNEQFF.

The chain recombines TRBV3-1 (or the pseudogene TRBV3-2) with TRBJ1-6; TRBD1 agrees at 8 bases. CDR3 length: 15 residues. Germline V gene lookup returns CDR1 LGHDT and CDR2 YNNKEL (reference sequence). The V segment lost 1 base and the J segment 10 bases; nucleotides outside the gene matches: 6. The DNA of the CDR3 is TGTGCCAGCAGCCAAGGGACAGGGCAGGAGTCACCCCTCCACTTT. Translated, it gives CASSQGTGQESPLHF.

The chain carries TRBV18 and TRBJ2-7, with 9 bases lining up with TRBD2. V lost 5 bases to trimming and J lost 2 bases; unmatched junction nucleotides: 4. Germline loops: CDR1 KGHSH, CDR2 LQKENI. The CDR3 consists of 14 residues. The CDR3 DNA is TGTGCCAGCTCATCGACTAGCGGCCCCTACGAGCAGTACTTC. This gives the protein CASSSTSGPYEQYF. Supplemented by reference TRBV18 and TRBJ2-7, the full variable domain reads NAGVMQNPRHLVRRRGQEARLRCSPMKGHSHVYWYRQLPEEGLKFMVYLQKENIIDESGMPKERFSAEFPKEGPSILRIQQVVRGDSAAYFCASSSTSGPYEQYFGPGTRLTVT.